This T cell receptor (beta chain) was identified during a study of blood T cell repertoires in COVID-19. Study-level background: Specimens from acute and convalescent COVID-19 originated in the United States, Italy and Spain. Sources were T cells, B-cell-depleted T cells, or PBMCs; the material itself was cDNA or gDNA.

Original methodology: Counts of nucleated cells, estimated from reference gene primer amplification, were obtained. The assay was immunoSEQ multiplex PCR, and TCRdb's table has in-frame clones only and misses some. V and J calls and clone size are given by that table; D and trimming were obtained from the DNA. The data show about 200,000 clones, with about three quarters seen just once and less than 7% held by the top ten. Trimming took 8 bases from V and 1 from J, leaving 15 bases between them. The length of the CDR3 is 15 residues. The germline V gene has CDR1 MNHEY and CDR2 SMNVEV (reference sequence).

This rearrangement joins TRBV27 to TRBJ1-5; perhaps TRBD1 as D (6 bases). This sequence was found in a woman in her 70s with acute or convalescent COVID-19. The sample was peripheral blood. The CDR3 here is CASGTHRESNQPQHF. The CDR3 DNA reads as TGTGCCAGCGGGACACACAGGGAAAGCAATCAGCCCCAGCATTTT.